These 20 T cell receptor beta chains were all obtained from the same sample, sequenced in a study of post-analysis software for immune sequencing data. Whole-study findings and limits: Compared with controls, patients had more of 4 or 5 TRBV segments, including TRBV5-6, TRBV5-1 and TRBV20-1.

What these receptors recognize is not known. The TCR beta cDNA libraries carried unique molecular identifiers. Using its own MiXCR run on the PCR reads, TCRdb lists one record per CDR3 protein. Among roughly 600,000 distinct CDR3 sequences, 44% were seen once, and the ten largest hold 1.5% to 2%. The sample comprised blood. These receptors originate from a girl aged 5 to 17 with multiple sclerosis.

The chain joins TRBV12-3 or TRBV12-4 to TRBJ2-5; the D is unclear. The CDR3 runs to 13 residues. Trimming shortened V by 4 bases and J by 0 bases, and 6 bases separated the two germline ends. The CDR3 DNA reads TGTGCCAGCAGTTCCGACTACCAAGAGACCCAGTACTTC. This translates into CASSSDYQETQYF.

This clonotype was recorded a few times. The chain is built from TRBV29-1 and TRBJ2-5, with TRBD1 matching 7 bases. Judging by the DNA end, TRBJ2-7 fits better; the J call may be wrong. CDR3 size: 14 residues. The germline V gene has CDR1 SQVTM and CDR2 ANQGSEA. The CDR3 DNA reads as TGCAGCGTTGGGGGCCGGGACAGTACCTACGAGCAGTACTTC. This encodes CSVGGRDSTYEQYF.

The V gene is TRBV12-3 or TRBV12-4, the J gene TRBJ1-1; D is unclear. There are 14 residues in the CDR3. Deletions cut 6 bases from V and 6 bases from J, with 17 bases between. The CDR3 protein is CASRLEGLGAEAFF. The CDR3 nucleotides read TGTGCCAGCAGGCTGGAGGGTCTCGGCGCTGAAGCTTTCTTT.

The chain carries TRBV3-1 and TRBJ2-1; no clear D gene. The CDR3 consists of 12 residues. Germline V gene lookup returns CDR1 LGHDT and CDR2 YNNKEL (reference sequence). Trimming took 3 bases from V and 7 from J, leaving 7 bases between them. The CDR3 sequence: CASSQVKNEQFF. The CDR3 DNA reads TGTGCCAGCAGCCAGGTCAAGAATGAGCAGTTCTTC.

The chain is built from TRBV4-1 and TRBJ2-7; perhaps TRBD2 as D (6 bases). The CDR3 covers 15 residues. Germline CDR1 reads MGHRA; CDR2 reads YSYEKL. Trimming removed 0 bases from V and 1 base from J, with 10 bases in between. The CDR3 sequence: CASSQDNGGSYEQYF. The DNA of the CDR3 is TGCGCCAGCAGCCAAGATAACGGGGGATCCTACGAGCAGTACTTC.

J is TRBJ2-3 and V is TRBV3-1; D perhaps matches TRBD2 (6 bases). Trimming pared 0 bases from V and 1 base from J, leaving 11 bases between. Germline values: CDR1 LGHDT, CDR2 YNNKEL (reference sequence). The CDR3 length is 16 residues. In nucleotides, the CDR3 is TGTGCCAGCAGCCAAGAACGCGGGGCAGGCACAGATACGCAGTATTTT. It specifies CASSQERGAGTDTQYF.

The DNA for the CDR3 is TGCGCCAGCAGTGAATCGTTGAGCACTGAAGCTTTCTTT. Translation: CASSESLSTEAFF. This chain uses TRBV10-2 with TRBJ1-1; no definite D call. Trimming removed 3 bases from V and 4 bases from J, with 9 bases in between. The germline V gene has CDR1 WSHSY and CDR2 SAAADI. This CDR3 region has 13 residues.

This rearrangement joins TRBV3-1 to TRBJ1-2, with D unclear. CDR3 length: 13 amino acids. Trimming stripped 1 base from V and 7 bases from J, with 10 bases between. In germline, CDR1 is LGHDT, CDR2 YNNKEL (reference sequence). The CDR3 DNA is TGTGCCAGCAGCCAAGTGGGGAGTCCTGGCTACACCTTC. Translation gives CASSQVGSPGYTF.

This clonotype showed up just a few times. This chain uses TRBV5-1 with TRBJ2-1; no definite D call. CDR3 length equals 13 residues. V lost 0 bases, J lost 8 bases, and 9 bases lay in between. CDR1 and CDR2 (germline): SGHRS, YFSETQ. The chain's CDR3 is CASSLDVRDEQFF. The CDR3 DNA reads TGCGCCAGCAGCTTGGATGTTCGCGATGAGCAGTTCTTC.

This clonotype showed up many times. The chain is built from TRBV20-1 and TRBJ2-7; D not resolved. The germline CDR1 and CDR2 sequences are DFQATT and SNEGSKA (reference sequence). V lost 4 bases and J 0 bases, leaving 7 bases between the germline ends. The CDR3 covers 12 residues. This chain's CDR3 is CSATRHSYEQYF. CDR3 nucleotide sequence: TGCAGTGCTACCCGGCACTCCTACGAGCAGTACTTC.

The rearrangement uses TRBV6-5 and TRBJ2-5; D perhaps matches TRBD2 (6 bases). CDR3 length equals 15 residues. V dropped 2 bases and J dropped 5 bases, with 15 bases sitting between them. CDR1 and CDR2 (germline): MNHEY, SVGAGI. The CDR3 region has the DNA TGTGCCAGCAGTTACCAAATCGGGAGTGGGGAGACCCAGTACTTC. Residues: CASSYQIGSGETQYF.

This chain connects TRBV7-2 to TRBJ2-1; TRBD2 might be the D (5 bases). Trimming removed 3 bases from V and 4 bases from J, with 13 bases in between. The CDR3 totals 15 residues. Looked up from germline, CDR1 is SGHTA and CDR2 is FQGNSA. The CDR3 bases are TGTGCCAGCAGCTTCAGCGGTGGGTCGTACAATGAGCAGTTCTTC. It specifies CASSFSGGSYNEQFF.

The rearrangement uses TRBV12-3 or TRBV12-4 and TRBJ1-5; maybe TRBD1 (5 bases). CDR3 size: 18 residues. The V end was cut by 3 bases, the J end by 3 bases, with 21 bases between. The CDR3 DNA is TGTGCCAGCAGTTTTAAGGGGCGGGGACGGGGCAACAATCAGCCCCAGCATTTT. It specifies CASSFKGRGRGNNQPQHF.

The chain has TRBV29-1 and TRBJ1-2; 11 bases fit TRBD1. The CDR3 extends over 15 amino acids. Germline assignment: CDR1 SQVTM and CDR2 ANQGSEA. Trimming took 8 bases from V and 7 from J; bases not matched to a gene: 15. CDR3 region: CSTGQGQGDLSGYTF. The CDR3 nucleotides read TGCAGCACCGGGCAGGGACAGGGGGATCTGAGTGGCTACACCTTC.

This clonotype was detected only a few times. This chain uses TRBV6-5 with TRBJ2-7; TRBD2 might be the D (6 bases). The J call may be faulty, since TRBJ2-5 better matches the DNA end. The CDR3 runs to 14 residues. Germline V gene lookup returns CDR1 MNHEY and CDR2 SVGAGI. The DNA for the CDR3 is TGTGCCAGCAGTTACTCACCCTCGGAGGGGACCCAGTACTTC. Translated: CASSYSPSEGTQYF.

The chain is built from TRBV2 and TRBJ2-5; D is perhaps TRBD1 (6 bases). The CDR3 is 13 residues long. Trimming shortened V by 7 bases and J by 11 bases, and 20 bases separated the two germline ends. Germline V gene lookup returns CDR1 SNHLY and CDR2 FYNNEI. Here the CDR3 reads CASILPGGNGQYF. CDR3 DNA: TGTGCCAGCATCCTCCCTGGGGGCAATGGGCAGTACTTC.

The chain links TRBV4-2 to TRBJ2-4, with D perhaps TRBD1 (6 bases). The better agreement between TRBJ2-7 and the DNA end casts doubt on the J call. This CDR3 contains 14 residues. Germline V gene data show CDR1 as LGHNA and CDR2 as YNFKEQ. The CDR3 loop reads CASSTYRDSYEQYF. The DNA of the CDR3 is TGTGCCAGCAGCACCTACAGGGACTCCTACGAGCAGTACTTC.

This clonotype was recorded only once. The chain recombines TRBV5-1 with TRBJ2-5, with D perhaps matching TRBD1 (6 bases). CDR3 size: 14 residues. V was shortened by 0 bases and J by 4 bases, with 10 bases between the two germline ends. Germline V CDR1 and CDR2: SGHRS, YFSETQ. The CDR3 DNA is TGCGCCAGCAGCTTGGTCGGCAGGGGAGAGACCCAGTACTTC. Protein: CASSLVGRGETQYF. Based on the CDR3 plus reference TRBV5-1 and TRBJ2-5, the full variable domain is KAGVTQTPRYLIKTRGQQVTLSCSPISGHRSVSWYQQTPGQGLQFLFEYFSETQRNKGNFPGRFSGRQFSNSRSEMNVSTLELGDSALYLCASSLVGRGETQYFGPGTRLLVL.

This clonotype was recorded a few times. The rearrangement uses TRBV6-5 and TRBJ2-7; 8 bases map to TRBD1. Germline values: CDR1 MNHEY, CDR2 SVGAGI. The trim removed 11 bases at V and 4 bases at J, leaving 10 bases unmatched. This CDR3 is built from 13 residues. CDR3 sequence: CAVGSRGPYEQYF. In nucleotides, the CDR3 is TGTGCCGTGGGGAGCAGGGGGCCTTACGAGCAGTACTTC.

The CDR3 coding sequence is TGTGCCAGCAGTTCGTTCCAGGGGGATGGCTACACCTTC. Translating it yields CASSSFQGDGYTF. V gene TRBV12-3 or TRBV12-4 combines with J gene TRBJ1-2; TRBD1 matches 7 bases. V lost 4 bases and J lost 6; bases outside the gene matches: 5. CDR3 length: 13 amino acids.